These T cell receptor beta chains were read from a single sample in a study of CD8 T cells in ankylosing spondylitis. TCRdb re-called the 5' RACE reads with MiXCR, one entry per CDR3 protein. Of 340,000 or so distinct CDR3 sequences listed, roughly 14% were seen once; the top ten hold roughly 0.99%. The specimen sequenced was blood, either unsorted or a sorted T cell fraction (not recorded which). These receptors all come from a male donor with ankylosing spondylitis or in good health (not recorded which). CDR3s include the opening cysteine and the closing phenylalanine or tryptophan. D genes are given only for firm matches. Size is stated for part of the rows, as once, few or many counts, or as a class when the clone is expanded.

abundance: .; d_gene: .; v_gene: TRBV7-9; j_gene: TRBJ2-7; CDR3nt: TGTGCCAGCAGCTTAGACGGGCATGGGTTTGACGAGCAGTACTTC; CDR3aa: CASSLDGHGFDEQYF
abundance: many; d_gene: .; v_gene: TRBV10-3; j_gene: TRBJ2-7; CDR3nt: TGTGCCATCAGGGACGACGGCTCCTACGAGCAGTACTTC; CDR3aa: CAIRDDGSYEQYF
abundance: .; d_gene: .; v_gene: TRBV5-1; j_gene: TRBJ1-4; CDR3nt: TGCGCCAGCAGCTTGGCCGGCGTCGAGGAAAAACTGTTTTTT; CDR3aa: CASSLAGVEEKLFF
abundance: .; d_gene: .; v_gene: TRBV6-1; j_gene: TRBJ2-7; CDR3nt: TGTGCCAGCAGTGAAGGGGGACTTACGAGGGAGCAGTACTTC; CDR3aa: CASSEGGLTREQYF
abundance: few; d_gene: .; v_gene: TRBV5-8; j_gene: TRBJ2-1; CDR3nt: TGTGCCAGCAGCGTGGGCCAGAGCTCCTACAATGAGCAGTTCTTC; CDR3aa: CASSVGQSSYNEQFF
abundance: .; d_gene: TRBD1; v_gene: TRBV27; j_gene: TRBJ2-1; CDR3nt: TGTGCCGGCAGTGAACAGGGGGCAGCTTCCGTTTTCTTC; CDR3aa: CAGSEQGAASVFF
abundance: few; d_gene: TRBD1; v_gene: TRBV27; j_gene: TRBJ1-4; CDR3nt: TGTGCCAGAATACAGGGGCCGGATGAAAAACTGTTTTTT; CDR3aa: CARIQGPDEKLFF
abundance: .; d_gene: .; v_gene: TRBV19; j_gene: TRBJ2-1; CDR3nt: TGTGCCAGTAAGGACAGCGCCTCCTACAATGAGCAGTTCTTC; CDR3aa: CASKDSASYNEQFF
abundance: .; d_gene: .; v_gene: TRBV4-2; j_gene: TRBJ1-1; CDR3nt: TGTGCCAGCAGCCAAGACCATCGAGGGGGCACTGAAGCTTTCTTT; CDR3aa: CASSQDHRGGTEAFF
abundance: many; d_gene: .; v_gene: TRBV3-1; j_gene: TRBJ2-7; CDR3nt: TGTGCCAGCAGCCCTCGTAGCAGAGCCCACGAGCAGTACTTC; CDR3aa: CASSPRSRAHEQYF
abundance: .; d_gene: .; v_gene: TRBV20-1; j_gene: TRBJ2-2; CDR3nt: TGCAGTGCTAGTAGGGGGGCGAACACCGGGGAGCTGTTTTTT; CDR3aa: CSASRGANTGELFF
abundance: .; d_gene: .; v_gene: TRBV7-8; j_gene: TRBJ1-1; CDR3nt: TGTGCCAGCAGCTTAGACAGGGTGGCGGTCGCTGAAGCTTTCTTT; CDR3aa: CASSLDRVAVAEAFF
abundance: .; d_gene: .; v_gene: TRBV5-1; j_gene: TRBJ2-7; CDR3nt: TGCGCCAGCAGCTTGGCTTGGGGCGGTACCTCCTACGAGCAGTACTTC; CDR3aa: CASSLAWGGTSYEQYF
abundance: many; d_gene: .; v_gene: TRBV12-3/TRBV12-4; j_gene: TRBJ1-1; CDR3nt: TGTGCCAGCAGTATGACATGGGAGGGCACTGAAGCTTTCTTT; CDR3aa: CASSMTWEGTEAFF
abundance: few; d_gene: .; v_gene: TRBV10-3; j_gene: TRBJ2-5; CDR3nt: TGTGCCTCGACACAGACTAGGGGATTAGAGACCCAGTACTTC; CDR3aa: CASTQTRGLETQYF